These 22 T cell receptor beta chains originate from one sample sequenced in a study of blood T cell repertoires in COVID-19. TCRdb keeps only in-frame clones here, not all; method: immunoSEQ multiplex PCR. This table has 250,000 or so clones, around 89% appearing once. The sample was peripheral blood. These receptors were obtained from a woman aged 25 to 39 with COVID-19, enrolled during active disease.

The chain employs TRBV27 and TRBJ2-5; D gene ambiguous. CDR1 and CDR2 (germline): MNHEY, SMNVEV (reference sequence). V lost 5 bases and J 5 bases, leaving 12 bases between the germline ends. CDR3 length equals 13 residues. The CDR3 bases are TGTGCCAGCAGTGGGCCTCCACGGGAGACCCAGTACTTC. Its translation: CASSGPPRETQYF.

CDR3 loop: CASSQDWRADTQYF. Here the CDR3 DNA reads TGCGCCAGCAGCCAAGATTGGAGGGCAGATACGCAGTATTTT. V gene TRBV4-1 combines with J gene TRBJ2-3; a weak D match, TRBD2 (6 bases). V lost 0 bases, J lost 4 bases, and 8 bases lay in between. CDR3 length equals 14 residues. The V gene's germline CDR1 is MGHRA and CDR2 YSYEKL.

This clone was recorded a few times. The chain recombines TRBV29-1 with TRBJ2-2; no firm D call. From germline, CDR1 is SQVTM and CDR2 ANQGSEA. V was trimmed by 4 bases and J by 5 bases, leaving 14 bases between them. The CDR3 is 14 amino acids. CDR3 protein: CSVVMAGRTGELFF. The CDR3 bases are TGCAGCGTTGTTATGGCAGGAAGGACCGGGGAGCTGTTTTTT.

V gene TRBV5-1 combines with J gene TRBJ1-5, with no clear D. Between the trimmed V and J ends, which lost 4 bases and 2 bases, there was a span of 10 bases. Germline V gene sequence: CDR1 SGHRS, CDR2 YFSETQ. The CDR3 runs to 14 residues. CDR3 in DNA: TGCGCCAGCAGCCAAGAGGGTCGCAATCAGCCCCAGCATTTT. This sequence encodes CASSQEGRNQPQHF. The entire variable domain, with the rest obtained from reference TRBV5-1 and TRBJ1-5, is as follows: KAGVTQTPRYLIKTRGQQVTLSCSPISGHRSVSWYQQTPGQGLQFLFEYFSETQRNKGNFPGRFSGRQFSNSRSEMNVSTLELGDSALYLCASSQEGRNQPQHFGDGTRLSIL.

The chain carries TRBV5-1 and TRBJ2-7; TRBD1 is a possible D gene (6 bases). Germline CDR1 is SGHRS and CDR2 is YFSETQ. V lost 4 bases and J 3 bases, leaving 11 bases between the germline ends. CDR3 length equals 13 residues. This chain's CDR3 is CASSAKQGYEQYF. In nucleotides, the CDR3 is TGCGCCAGCAGCGCCAAACAGGGCTACGAGCAGTACTTC.

This clone was found once. The chain is built from TRBV7-6 and TRBJ1-3; 8 bases map to TRBD1. Germline trimming cut 5 bases from V and 0 bases from J; bases unmatched to any gene: 12. Germline V lookup: CDR1 SGHVS, CDR2 FNYEAQ. The CDR3 runs to 18 residues. The CDR3 nucleotides read TGTGCCAGCAGCCTGTGGACAGGGCGACCTCCCTCTGGAAACACCATATATTTT. Its protein is CASSLWTGRPPSGNTIYF.

This chain joins TRBV3-1 (or the pseudogene TRBV3-2) and TRBJ2-1, with 7 bases lining up with TRBD2. Losses at the gene ends were 2 bases for V and 2 bases for J; bases not matched to a gene: 6. Per the germline V gene, CDR1 is LGHDT and CDR2 is YNNKEL (reference sequence). The CDR3 covers 16 residues. The CDR3 is CASSQSLAAPYNEQFF. The CDR3 DNA reads as TGTGCCAGCAGCCAAAGCCTAGCGGCCCCCTACAATGAGCAGTTCTTC.

The V and J genes are TRBV4-1 and TRBJ1-4; 7 bases fit TRBD1. Germline loops: CDR1 MGHRA, CDR2 YSYEKL. The CDR3 is 14 residues long. The ends lost 4 bases at V and 4 bases at J; junction bases unmatched: 3. The CDR3 nucleotides read TGCGCCAGCAGCCGGGGACAGAGTAATGAAAAACTGTTTTTT. Its protein product is CASSRGQSNEKLFF.

Turning to this clone: Other DNA variants within this sample encode the same CDR3. V gene TRBV9 combines with J gene TRBJ2-6; D is perhaps TRBD1 (6 bases). The CDR3 totals 15 residues. Deletions cut 4 bases from V and 2 bases from J, with 10 bases between. Germline assignment: CDR1 SGDLS and CDR2 YYNGEE. As DNA, the CDR3 is TGTGCCAGCAGCCCCCGGACAGCTGGGGCCAACGTCCTGACTTTC. Translated: CASSPRTAGANVLTF.

V gene TRBV6-6 combines with J gene TRBJ2-3; the match to TRBD2 covers 11 bases. V was pared by 5 bases and J by 4 bases, with 8 bases of the junction left unmatched. The CDR3 has 16 residues. Germline V gives CDR1 MNHNY, CDR2 SVGAGI (reference sequence). The CDR3 sequence: CASSMTSGKGPDTQYF. The CDR3 coding sequence is TGTGCCAGCAGTATGACTAGCGGGAAGGGGCCAGATACGCAGTATTTT.

The chain uses TRBV5-1 and TRBJ2-1; 9 nucleotides agree with TRBD2. The CDR3 extends over 16 amino acids. With V trimmed by 0 bases and J by 5 bases, 6 bases remained unmatched. CDR1 SGHRS and CDR2 YFSETQ come from the germline V gene. CDR3 DNA sequence: TGCGCCAGCAGCTTGGTCGGAAGCGGGGGGAACAATGAGCAGTTCTTC. Protein product: CASSLVGSGGNNEQFF. Full variable domain (outside the CDR3, taken from reference TRBV5-1 and TRBJ2-1): KAGVTQTPRYLIKTRGQQVTLSCSPISGHRSVSWYQQTPGQGLQFLFEYFSETQRNKGNFPGRFSGRQFSNSRSEMNVSTLELGDSALYLCASSLVGSGGNNEQFFGPGTRLTVL.

V and J are TRBV9 and TRBJ1-1, with D tentatively TRBD1 (5 bases). V was trimmed by 0 bases and J by 4 bases, leaving 13 bases between them. This CDR3 comprises 15 residues. CDR1 is SGDLS and CDR2 is YYNGEE in the germline V gene. CDR3 loop: CASSVAGGSGTEAFF. In DNA form, the CDR3 reads TGTGCCAGCAGCGTAGCCGGGGGATCGGGCACTGAAGCTTTCTTT.

This chain links TRBV4-3 with TRBJ2-3, with 10 bases aligning to TRBD2. Germline V gene sequence: CDR1 LGHNA, CDR2 YSLEER. The CDR3 covers 19 residues. The trim removed 0 bases at V and 6 bases at J, leaving 15 bases unmatched. CDR3 in amino acids: CASSQDRLAGEPSLDTQYF. CDR3 bases: TGCGCCAGCAGCCAAGATCGGCTAGCGGGAGAGCCCTCTCTGGATACGCAGTATTTT.

This clone was seen once. The chain is built from TRBV5-1 and TRBJ2-3; TRBD2 is a possible D gene (6 bases). The V end lost 4 bases, the J end lost 2 bases, and 17 bases lay between the germline ends. The CDR3 consists of 16 residues. The germline CDR1 and CDR2 sequences are SGHRS and YFSETQ. Here the CDR3 DNA reads TGCGCCAGCAGCACTAGGACTACTACACTCACAGATACGCAGTATTTT. It encodes CASSTRTTTLTDTQYF.

The sample holds one count of this clone. CDR3: CASSPGSQETQYF. The CDR3 DNA follows: TGTGCCAGCTCACCTGGCAGCCAAGAGACCCAGTACTTC. The V and J genes are TRBV18 and TRBJ2-5; D is uncertain. The CDR3 is 13 residues long. V lost 3 bases and J lost 1, with 6 bases in between. Germline lookup yields CDR1 KGHSH and CDR2 LQKENI.

This clone was seen only once. CDR3 in amino acids: CAISEFGEGAAYGYTF. DNA for the CDR3: TGTGCCATCAGTGAGTTCGGAGAGGGGGCGGCCTATGGCTACACCTTC. J is TRBJ1-2 and V is TRBV10-3, with 7 bases fitting TRBD1. In germline, CDR1 is ENHRY, CDR2 SYGVKD. The CDR3 spans 16 residues. V shed 1 base and J 4 bases; nucleotides not matched to a gene: 9.

The CDR3 is CASINSPPTGNTEAFF. The CDR3 DNA reads TGTGCCAGCATTAATAGTCCCCCGACAGGTAACACTGAAGCTTTCTTT. The V gene is TRBV28, the J gene TRBJ1-1; the D gene is possibly TRBD1 (6 bases). The CDR3 has 16 amino acids. Trimming pared 7 bases from V and 2 bases from J, leaving 20 bases between. Germline CDR1 and CDR2: MDHEN and SYDVKM.

V is TRBV5-6 and J is TRBJ2-7; TRBD1 matches 10 bases. Germline CDR1 and CDR2: SGHDT and YYEEEE. V lost 3 bases and J lost 5; bases outside the gene matches: 5. The CDR3 has 14 residues. Written as DNA, the CDR3 is TGTGCCAGCAGCTGGGGGACAGGGGCGGACGAGCAGTACGTC. As protein: CASSWGTGADEQYV.

The chain has TRBV5-8 and TRBJ2-7, with 7 nucleotides matching TRBD1. Germline lookup yields CDR1 SGHTS and CDR2 YDEGEE. The CDR3 is 15 residues long. V lost 4 bases and J lost 0; bases outside the gene matches: 7. The CDR3 reads CASSKGQPGSYEQYV. The CDR3 coding sequence is TGTGCCAGCAGCAAGGGACAGCCGGGCTCCTACGAGCAGTACGTC.

This clone was recorded once. This chain connects TRBV5-1 to TRBJ2-2; no firm D call. Germline CDR1 and CDR2: SGHRS and YFSETQ. V lost 1 base and J 1 base, leaving 5 bases between the germline ends. The CDR3 has 14 residues. CDR3 in amino acids: CASSLTVNTGELFF. CDR3 nucleotides: TGCGCCAGCAGCTTGACAGTGAACACCGGGGAGCTGTTTTTT.

This rearrangement joins TRBV7-2 to TRBJ1-1; a weak D match, TRBD1 (5 bases). V was trimmed by 0 bases and J by 5 bases, leaving 13 bases between them. Germline V gives CDR1 SGHTA, CDR2 FQGNSA. This CDR3 contains 15 residues. The CDR3 coding sequence is TGTGCCAGCAGCTTAGCCCCGCGGGGGGAGACTGAAGCTTTCTTT. It codes for CASSLAPRGETEAFF.

This clone has just one count. This chain joins TRBV9 and TRBJ1-3, with D tentatively TRBD1 (6 bases). Trimming left V 4 bases short and J 4 bases short, with 12 bases between. This CDR3 contains 14 residues. Germline assignment: CDR1 SGDLS and CDR2 YYNGEE. As DNA, the CDR3 is TGTGCCAGCAGCCTGGGCCAGGGGGGAAACACCATATATTTT. It translates to CASSLGQGGNTIYF. Full variable domain (outside the CDR3, taken from reference TRBV9 and TRBJ1-3): DSGVTQTPKHLITATGQRVTLRCSPRSGDLSVYWYQQSLDQGLQFLIQYYNGEERAKGNILERFSAQQFPDLHSELNLSSLELGDSALYFCASSLGQGGNTIYFGEGSWLTVV.